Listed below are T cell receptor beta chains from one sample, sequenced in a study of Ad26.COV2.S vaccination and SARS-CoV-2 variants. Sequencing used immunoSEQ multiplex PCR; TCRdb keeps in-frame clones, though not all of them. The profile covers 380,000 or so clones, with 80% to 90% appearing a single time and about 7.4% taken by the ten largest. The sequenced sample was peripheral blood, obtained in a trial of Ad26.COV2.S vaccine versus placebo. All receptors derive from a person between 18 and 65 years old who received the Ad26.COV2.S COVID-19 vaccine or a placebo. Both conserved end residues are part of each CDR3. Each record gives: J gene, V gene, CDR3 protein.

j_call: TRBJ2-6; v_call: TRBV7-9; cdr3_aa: CASSLDGAGANVLTF
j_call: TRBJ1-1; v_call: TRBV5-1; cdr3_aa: CASSLGGIGNTEAFF
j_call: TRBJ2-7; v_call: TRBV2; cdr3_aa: CASNQGNDEQYF
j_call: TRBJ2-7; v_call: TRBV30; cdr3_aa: CAWSVGGAEQYF
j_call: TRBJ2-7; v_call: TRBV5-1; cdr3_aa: CASRPAYEQYF
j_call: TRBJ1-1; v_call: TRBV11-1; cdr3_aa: CASSLGRIEAFF
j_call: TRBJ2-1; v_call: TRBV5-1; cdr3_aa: CASSSLNEQFF
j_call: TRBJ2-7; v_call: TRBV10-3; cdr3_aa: CAIEVDRGRYEQYF
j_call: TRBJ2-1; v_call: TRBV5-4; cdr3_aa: CASSHGTRLNEQFF
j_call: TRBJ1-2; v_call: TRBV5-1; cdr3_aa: CASSLGGDYGYTF
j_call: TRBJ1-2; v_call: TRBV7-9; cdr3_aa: CASSWIGSQNYGYTF
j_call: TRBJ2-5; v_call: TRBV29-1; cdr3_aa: CSATTVRATQYF
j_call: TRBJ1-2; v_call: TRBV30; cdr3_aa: CAWSTGSHYGYTF
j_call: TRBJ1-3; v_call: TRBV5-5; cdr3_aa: CASSSTISPSGNTIYF
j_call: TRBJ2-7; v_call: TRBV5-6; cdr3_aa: CASSPMNSYEQYF
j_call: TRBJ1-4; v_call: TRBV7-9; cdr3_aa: CASSLPRGRETNEKLFF
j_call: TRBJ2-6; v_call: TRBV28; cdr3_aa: CASSLVGANVLTF
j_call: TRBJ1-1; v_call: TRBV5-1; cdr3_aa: CASSLQGLGTEAFF
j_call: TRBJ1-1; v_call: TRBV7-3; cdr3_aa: CASSPRGPCGAFF
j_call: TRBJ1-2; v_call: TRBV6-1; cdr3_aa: CASSDPSQGGDYGYTF
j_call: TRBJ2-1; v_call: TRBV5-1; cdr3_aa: CASSSGTAGVGYYNEQFF
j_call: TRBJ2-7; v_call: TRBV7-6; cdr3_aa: CASSLVRGPYEQYF
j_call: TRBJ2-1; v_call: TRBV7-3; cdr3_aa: CASSWGGRNEQFF
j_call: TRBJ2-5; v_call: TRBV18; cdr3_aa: CASSPRGGAKETQYF
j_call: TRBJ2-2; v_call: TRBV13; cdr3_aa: CASSFMGRAGELFF
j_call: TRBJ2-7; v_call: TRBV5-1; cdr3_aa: CASSLAIGTGGEQYF
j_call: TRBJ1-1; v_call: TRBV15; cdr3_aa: CATSTPDGVMNTEAFF